A selection of T cell receptor beta chains follows, all from one sample in a study of blood T cell repertoires in COVID-19. Generated by immunoSEQ multiplex PCR, the TCRdb table keeps only in-frame clones and is missing some. This table has 20,000 or so clones, nearly 90% appearing once. The sequenced sample was peripheral blood. These TCRs come from a human donor with active COVID-19. The donor label of this sample is uncertain. The CDR3 runs from the conserved cysteine through the conserved F or W. D genes are given only for firm matches. Clone size is stated in some rows and not others, as once, few, many or a class when expanded.

len,v_gene,j_gene,d_gene,abundance,CDR3nt,CDR3aa
15,TRBV3-1/TRBV3-2,TRBJ1-3,.,.,TGTGCCAGCAGCCAACCCCAGGGTTTTGGTCACACCATATATTTT,CASSQPQGFGHTIYF
15,TRBV28,TRBJ1-6,.,.,TGTGCCAGCAGGCCAGCCTCCGGGGATAATTCACCCCTCCACTTT,CASRPASGDNSPLHF
14,TRBV11-3,TRBJ2-7,.,.,TGTGCCAGCAGCTTAGATCGGGAGCCGGGACGGGAGTACTTC,CASSLDREPGREYF
17,TRBV5-1,TRBJ2-6,.,.,TGCGCCAGCAGCTTGGCCTACTCCTTCTCTGGGGCCAACGTCCTGACTTTC,CASSLAYSFSGANVLTF
15,TRBV27,TRBJ1-6,TRBD1,.,TGTGCCAGCAGCCGTGACAGGGCGTATAATTCACCCCTCCACTTT,CASSRDRAYNSPLHF
15,TRBV5-1,TRBJ2-1,TRBD2,.,TGCGCCAGCAGCATGGGACTAGCGGGAGCCGGTGAGCAGTTCTTC,CASSMGLAGAGEQFF
13,TRBV6-6,TRBJ2-7,.,.,TGTGCCAGCAGTTACTCGAACGACTTCGAGCAGTACTTC,CASSYSNDFEQYF
14,TRBV11-3,TRBJ2-1,TRBD1,.,TGTGCCAGCAGCACCTCGGGGACAGTGGGTGAGCAGTTCTTC,CASSTSGTVGEQFF
13,TRBV29-1,TRBJ2-5,TRBD1,.,TGCAGCGTAGACAGGGGGAGGTCAGAGACCCAGTACTTC,CSVDRGRSETQYF
17,TRBV28,TRBJ1-3,TRBD1,.,TGTGCCAGCACTGGGACAGGGATGGTCCACTCTGGAAACACCATATATTTT,CASTGTGMVHSGNTIYF
13,TRBV6-5,TRBJ1-1,.,.,TGTGCCAGCAGTCCCTTCAGGCAGGGTCGGGCTTTCTTT,CASSPFRQGRAFF
14,TRBV27,TRBJ2-7,.,once,TGTGCCAGCAGTAAGACTAGACACTGGGGCGAGCAGTACTTC,CASSKTRHWGEQYF